Listed here are 15 T cell receptor beta chains from one sample, sequenced in a study of human T cells and chemical hapten exposure. Time point described: patch test 3, about 24 weeks after DPC sensitization. Treatment noted: therapeutic diphenylcyclopropenone sensitization with weekly scalp DPC. Each CDR3 protein gets one entry after TCRdb re-called the RACE reads with MiXCR. Counted here are over 100,000 distinct CDR3 sequences, approximately 10% occurring once; the ten biggest clones make up approximately 2.5%. The starting material was whole blood, obtained in connection with sensitization to the hapten diphenylcyclopropenone (DPC). These receptors came from a woman between 50 and 59 years old with alopecia areata. Some clones in this sample may be carry-over from other donors' samples.

This clonotype showed up just a few times. The genes are TRBV24-1 and TRBJ1-1, with D uncertain. The CDR3 covers 12 residues. V was trimmed by 5 bases and J by 8 bases, leaving 11 bases between them. The germline V gene encodes CDR1 KGHDR and CDR2 SFDVKD. CDR3 coding DNA: TGTGCCACCAGTGCCGGACCCGGGGAAGCTTTCTTT. It is translated as CATSAGPGEAFF.

This clonotype was observed at least ten times. This rearrangement joins TRBV29-1 to TRBJ2-7; tentatively, D is TRBD1 or TRBD2 (5 bases each). Per germline, CDR1 SQVTM and CDR2 ANQGSEA. Trimming took 6 bases from V and 5 from J, leaving 14 bases between them. The CDR3 loop spans 12 amino acids. The CDR3 coding sequence is TGCAGCGTCCCATGGGGGATCCACGAGCAGTACTTC. Protein: CSVPWGIHEQYF.

In its sample, this clonotype was seen many times. The DNA for the CDR3 is TGTGCCAGCCGAAGTACGGGCCGTCCCTACGAGCAGTACTTC. Its protein product is CASRSTGRPYEQYF. This chain links TRBV5-6 with TRBJ2-7; no firm D call. The germline V and J ends were trimmed by 7 bases and 2 bases, with 16 bases remaining between them. CDR3 length: 14 amino acids. Germline V lookup: CDR1 SGHDT, CDR2 YYEEEE.

Only a few counts were recorded for this clonotype. This chain joins TRBV6-1 and TRBJ2-7; D remains unclear. The CDR3 is 12 residues long. Trimming pared 4 bases from V and 2 bases from J, leaving 6 bases between. CDR1 is MNHNS and CDR2 is SASEGT in the germline V gene. Written as DNA, the CDR3 is TGTGCCAGCAGTGGGCACCCCTACGAGCAGTACTTC. Translating it yields CASSGHPYEQYF.

This clonotype was detected many times. CDR3 region: CASSFADRGFGEQYF. The CDR3 nucleotides read TGTGCCAGCAGTTTCGCGGACAGGGGGTTCGGGGAGCAGTACTTC. The rearrangement joins TRBV6-2 or TRBV6-3 to TRBJ2-7, with 10 bases aligning to TRBD1. The CDR3 is 15 amino acids. V was clipped by 4 bases and J by 7 bases; unmatched bases: 10. CDR1 is MNHEY and CDR2 is SVGEGT in the germline V gene.

The chain carries TRBV28 and TRBJ1-1; possible D gene TRBD1, 5 bases. The germline gives CDR1 MDHEN, CDR2 SYDVKM. The CDR3 spans 14 residues. V shed 6 bases and J shed 8 bases, with 19 bases lying between them. This CDR3 reads CASSLIKGTPEAFF. The CDR3 DNA sequence: TGTGCCAGCAGCTTGATAAAGGGGACCCCCGAAGCTTTCTTT.

This clonotype was seen a handful of times. The rearrangement uses TRBV7-2 and TRBJ2-7; D is unclear. Looked up from germline, CDR1 is SGHTA and CDR2 is FQGNSA. The CDR3 spans 12 residues. V gave up 5 bases and J gave up 3 bases, with 8 bases separating them. The CDR3: CASSPTDYEQYF. The CDR3 region has the DNA TGTGCCAGCAGCCCAACCGACTACGAGCAGTACTTC.

This clonotype was seen repeatedly, ten times or more. The rearrangement links TRBV5-1 to TRBJ2-3, with TRBD1 matching 7 bases. CDR3 length equals 16 residues. The germline V gene has CDR1 SGHRS and CDR2 YFSETQ. J gave up 2 bases and V 4 bases, and 10 bases lay outside the gene matches. CDR3 sequence: CASSISLTGSTDTQYF. Written as DNA, the CDR3 is TGCGCCAGCAGCATCTCCTTGACAGGGTCCACAGATACGCAGTATTTT.

CDR3 region: CSARATGDNEQFF. Here the CDR3 DNA reads TGCAGTGCTAGGGCCACTGGGGACAATGAGCAGTTCTTC. This sequence joins TRBV20-1 and TRBJ2-1; D gene unclear. The CDR3 spans 13 residues. Germline values: CDR1 DFQATT, CDR2 SNEGSKA (reference sequence). Trimming stripped 3 bases from V and 5 bases from J, with 11 bases between.

About this clonotype: This may stem from a read error, because a much larger clone lies one nucleotide away. The V gene is TRBV5-6, the J gene TRBJ2-7; possible D gene TRBD1, 7 bases. Germline loops: CDR1 SGHDT, CDR2 YYEEEE. The CDR3 sequence is 13 residues long. The V and J ends lost 3 bases and 4 bases respectively, with 11 bases between them. CDR3 DNA: TGTGCCAGCAGCTGGGGGGACAGTTACGAGCAGTACTTC. Amino acid sequence: CASSWGDSYEQYF.

This clonotype was seen once. The genes are TRBV3-1 and TRBJ2-1; 8 bases map to TRBD1. The germline V gene encodes CDR1 LGHDT and CDR2 YNNKEL (reference sequence). The junction had 2 bases not matched to a gene; V was cut back by 1 base and J by 3 bases. The CDR3 has 15 amino acids. CDR3 sequence reads: CASSQGTGHYNEQFF. CDR3 in DNA: TGTGCCAGCAGCCAAGGGACAGGGCACTACAATGAGCAGTTCTTC.

This chain uses TRBV7-8 with TRBJ1-1, with a weak D call TRBD1 (6 bases). The CDR3 extends over 16 amino acids. Germline-derived CDR1 and CDR2 are SGHVS and FQNEAQ. V was cut by 1 base and J by 5 bases, with 17 bases left in between. CDR3 in amino acids: CASSLGTGGGETEAFF. The CDR3, as DNA: TGTGCCAGCAGCTTAGGTACCGGGGGCGGAGAGACTGAAGCTTTCTTT.

This clonotype was detected ten times or more. The chain recombines TRBV4-2 with TRBJ1-1; D might be TRBD1 (5 bases). CDR3 length equals 12 residues. Germline V lookup: CDR1 LGHNA, CDR2 YNFKEQ. Trimming shortened V by 4 bases and J by 7 bases, and 10 bases separated the two germline ends. Here the CDR3 reads CASSPRGREAFF. The CDR3 nucleotides are TGTGCCAGCAGCCCCCGGGGCCGTGAAGCTTTCTTT.

V gene TRBV7-8 combines with J gene TRBJ2-5; TRBD2 aligns across 9 bases. The CDR3 contains 16 residues. Looked up from germline, CDR1 is SGHVS and CDR2 is FQNEAQ. J was trimmed by 0 bases and V by 1 base; bases with no gene match: 3. This CDR3 is CASSLEVAGDQETQYF. For the CDR3, the DNA is TGTGCCAGCAGCTTAGAAGTAGCGGGGGACCAAGAGACCCAGTACTTC.

This clonotype was picked up many times. Its ends do not fully match the called genes, so a read error is possible. The chain carries TRBV14 and TRBJ2-4; D is uncertain. Germline V gene data show CDR1 as SGHDN and CDR2 as FVKESK. The CDR3 contains 13 residues. The CDR3 spells CASSQDVPIRLEF. The CDR3, as DNA: TGTGCCAGCAGCCAAGACGTACCTATTCGGTTGGAATTC.